The 24 T cell receptor beta chains reported below all come from one sample, sequenced in a study of regulatory T cells in long-lasting Graves disease. Time point: newly diagnosed GD, antithyroid drugs for less than 3 months. PBMC-derived RNA was used for the TCR library. iRepertoire HTBI primers and Arm-PCR of CDR3 regions built TCR beta libraries. TCRdb re-analysed the multiplex PCR reads in MiXCR, keeping a single row per CDR3 protein. The data show roughly 610,000 distinct CDR3 sequences, approximately 15% seen once. This same sample was also part of a study on T cells in Graves' hyperthyroidism and ophthalmopathy.

The sequencing used peripheral blood mononuclear cells (PBMCs), collected at new diagnosis, from a patient treated with antithyroid drugs. These receptors all stem from a woman in her 30s with Graves disease.

This chain connects TRBV20-1 to TRBJ2-5, with D possibly called TRBD1 or TRBD2 (5 bases each). This CDR3 is 12 amino acids long. V dropped 1 base and J dropped 5 bases, with 8 bases sitting between them. Germline V lookup: CDR1 DFQATT, CDR2 SNEGSKA (reference sequence). For the CDR3, the DNA is TGCAGTGCTAGAGGGGACGGGGAGACCCAGTACTTC. Translating it yields CSARGDGETQYF.

A few counts support this clonotype. The V and J genes are TRBV7-3 and TRBJ2-2, with 7 bases identical to TRBD1. Trimming cost V 6 bases and J 0 bases; bases outside gene matches: 7. Germline V CDR1 and CDR2: SGHTA, FQGTGA. This CDR3 comprises 16 residues. CDR3 sequence: CASSISGQPNTGELFF. CDR3 nucleotides: TGTGCCAGCAGTATCTCGGGACAGCCGAACACCGGGGAGCTGTTTTTT.

The chain has TRBV6-2 or TRBV6-3 and TRBJ2-6; no firm D call. This CDR3 region has 15 residues. Germline values: CDR1 MNHEY, CDR2 SVGEGT. V shed 6 bases and J shed 2 bases, with 11 bases lying between them. CDR3 DNA: TGTGCCAGCAGGTTCCAGGAACCTGGGGCCAACGTCCTGACTTTC. This encodes CASRFQEPGANVLTF.

The chain links TRBV30 to TRBJ1-2; D is perhaps TRBD1 (5 bases). Per germline, CDR1 GTSNPN and CDR2 SVGIG (reference sequence). Trimming left V 5 bases short and J 2 bases short, with 12 bases between. There are 13 residues in the CDR3. This CDR3 is CAWGFAGNYGYTF. The CDR3, as DNA: TGTGCCTGGGGATTTGCAGGGAACTATGGCTACACCTTC.

This clonotype was detected ten times or more. The chain employs TRBV19 and TRBJ1-1, with TRBD1 matching over 8 bases. Germline V gene lookup returns CDR1 LNHDA and CDR2 SQIVND (reference sequence). Trimming took 5 bases from V and 2 from J; bases not matched to a gene: 7. CDR3 length equals 15 residues. CDR3 DNA sequence: TGTGCCAGTAGTCCTTCGACAGGGGCTAACACTGAAGCTTTCTTT. Translated, it gives CASSPSTGANTEAFF.

This clonotype turned up a few times. The chain is built from TRBV20-1 and TRBJ2-7; TRBD2 matches 9 bases. The CDR3 sequence is 15 residues long. CDR1 and CDR2 from the germline V gene are DFQATT and SNEGSKA (reference sequence). The V gene end was trimmed by 2 bases and the J gene end by 6 bases; junction bases not matched to a gene: 11. The CDR3, as DNA: TGCAGTGCTAGACCAGGTAGCGGGAGCGGTGCCGAGCAGTACTTC. It codes for CSARPGSGSGAEQYF.

The table lists this clonotype with many counts. V gene TRBV6-2 or TRBV6-3 combines with J gene TRBJ2-1, with unresolved D. The CDR3 extends over 11 amino acids. Between the trimmed V and J ends, which lost 4 bases and 7 bases, there was a span of 5 bases. Germline V gene data show CDR1 as MNHEY and CDR2 as SVGEGT. The CDR3 sequence: CASSSRNEQFF. CDR3 DNA: TGTGCCAGCAGTTCGAGGAATGAGCAGTTCTTC.

The J gene is TRBJ1-1, the V gene TRBV7-2; 7 nucleotides line up with TRBD1. There are 16 residues in the CDR3. Germline lookup yields CDR1 SGHTA and CDR2 FQGNSA. The V gene end was trimmed by 5 bases and the J gene end by 1 base; junction bases not matched to a gene: 10. The CDR3: CASSGGGGGRNTEAFF. The CDR3 region has the DNA TGTGCCAGCAGCGGGGGAGGGGGCGGAAGGAACACTGAAGCTTTCTTT.

On this clonotype itself: This clone may be a read error of a much larger clone one base away. V gene TRBV6-1 combines with J gene TRBJ2-7, with D perhaps matching TRBD1 (5 bases). This CDR3 spans 12 amino acids. Germline values: CDR1 MNHNS, CDR2 SASEGT. Trimming removed 6 bases at V and 3 bases at J, with 9 bases between. CDR3 amino acids: CASSNRIYEQYF. CDR3 DNA: TGTGCCAGCAGCAACAGGATCTACGAGCAGTACTTC.

This clonotype was seen repeatedly, ten times or more. This chain uses TRBV12-3 or TRBV12-4 with TRBJ2-1; D is unclear. The CDR3 runs to 13 residues. V was pared by 5 bases and J by 9 bases, with 14 bases between. In DNA, the CDR3 is TGTGCCAGCAGTACGGGCAGGAGTATTGAGCAGTTCTTC. Its translation is CASSTGRSIEQFF.

The chain links TRBV30 to TRBJ2-7; D assignment may be TRBD1 or TRBD2 (5 bases each). V was pared by 3 bases and J by 3 bases, with 15 bases between. CDR1 and CDR2 (germline): GTSNPN, SVGIG (reference sequence). The length of the CDR3 is 14 residues. Here the CDR3 reads CAWSDVGTGYEQYF. The CDR3 coding sequence is TGTGCCTGGAGCGACGTGGGGACGGGCTACGAGCAGTACTTC.

The sample holds a few counts of this clonotype. The V call is TRBV7-3, the J call TRBJ2-3, with D unclear. V was pared by 5 bases and J by 7 bases, with 16 bases between. CDR3 length: 14 residues. The germline CDR1 and CDR2 sequences are SGHTA and FQGTGA. The CDR3 DNA follows: TGTGCCAGCAGCCAAACGCGAGAGGAGAATACGCAGTATTTT. It codes for CASSQTREENTQYF.

The V call is TRBV20-1, the J call TRBJ2-2, with D perhaps matching TRBD1 or TRBD2 (6 bases each). Deletions cut 0 bases from V and 8 bases from J, with 10 bases between. The germline V gene encodes CDR1 DFQATT and CDR2 SNEGSKA (reference sequence). The CDR3 runs to 13 residues. The CDR3, as DNA: TGCAGTGCTAGAGATCGGGGGCCTGGGGAGCTGTTTTTT. Its translation: CSARDRGPGELFF.

This clonotype has a count of ten or more. V usage is TRBV3-1 and J usage is TRBJ1-2; D not resolved. The length of the CDR3 is 14 residues. V lost 0 bases, J lost 0 bases, and 5 bases lay in between. Per germline, CDR1 LGHDT and CDR2 YNNKEL (reference sequence). The CDR3 DNA follows: TGTGCCAGCAGCCAAGATCAGGCTAACTATGGCTACACCTTC. This gives the protein CASSQDQANYGYTF.

This clonotype was counted a few times. V usage is TRBV24-1 and J usage is TRBJ2-3; 8 bases agree with TRBD1. V shed 4 bases, J shed 6 bases, and the junction held 11 bases outside the gene matches. CDR1 is KGHDR, CDR2 SFDVKD, per germline. This CDR3 comprises 16 residues. CDR3 DNA sequence: TGTGCCACCAGTGACTCAGGGGGCGCGGCTGTCGATACGCAGTATTTT. Its protein product is CATSDSGGAAVDTQYF.

This clonotype showed up just a few times. The V and J genes are TRBV9 and TRBJ2-1; TRBD2 matches at 8 bases. The CDR3 spans 15 residues. Germline-derived CDR1 and CDR2 are SGDLS and YYNGEE. J was trimmed by 6 bases and V by 1 base; bases with no gene match: 6. This CDR3 reads CASSVTAGVPNEQFF. CDR3 in DNA: TGTGCCAGCAGCGTAACAGCGGGAGTCCCCAATGAGCAGTTCTTC.

This clonotype was seen more than once but under ten times. The CDR3 DNA reads TGTGCCAGCCGTGTCCAGGGACATGAGCAGTTCTTC. This gives the protein CASRVQGHEQFF. V usage is TRBV6-2 or TRBV6-3 and J usage is TRBJ2-1, with D tentatively TRBD1 or TRBD2 (5 bases each). V lost 8 bases, J lost 8 bases, and 13 bases lay in between. The CDR3 loop spans 12 amino acids. From germline, CDR1 is MNHEY and CDR2 SVGEGT.

This clonotype was observed at least ten times. The chain links TRBV28 to TRBJ1-5; 9 nucleotides agree with TRBD1. J gave up 1 base and V 5 bases, and 9 bases lay outside the gene matches. The CDR3 runs to 17 residues. The germline V gene has CDR1 MDHEN and CDR2 SYDVKM. The CDR3 loop reads CASSAPTGGGSNQPQHF. CDR3 DNA: TGTGCCAGCAGTGCCCCGACAGGGGGAGGAAGCAATCAGCCCCAGCATTTT.

With regard to this clonotype: This may arise from a read error, as a much more abundant clone is one base away. This chain joins TRBV30 and TRBJ1-5; D may be TRBD1 (6 bases). The CDR3 contains 13 residues. Trimming left V 8 bases short and J 0 bases short, with 11 bases between. Germline V CDR1 and CDR2: GTSNPN, SVGIG (reference sequence). CDR3 coding DNA: TGTGCCGCCCAGGGGAATAGCAATCAGCCCCAGCATTTT. As protein: CAAQGNSNQPQHF.

This clonotype was seen a handful of times. J is TRBJ2-3 and V is TRBV6-2 or TRBV6-3; D is unclear. V gave up 3 bases and J gave up 4 bases, with 8 bases separating them. CDR1 MNHEY and CDR2 SVGEGT come from the germline V gene. The CDR3 extends over 13 amino acids. Here the CDR3 reads CASSYQKADTQYF. The CDR3 coding sequence is TGTGCCAGCAGTTATCAAAAGGCAGATACGCAGTATTTT.

This clonotype was observed at least ten times. The V gene is TRBV18, the J gene TRBJ2-5; 13 bases map to TRBD2. In germline, CDR1 is KGHSH, CDR2 LQKENI. V was clipped by 6 bases and J by 1 base; unmatched bases: 5. This CDR3 has 16 residues. The CDR3 sequence: CASSPGLAGPQETQYF. CDR3 sequence (DNA): TGTGCCAGCTCCCCGGGACTAGCGGGACCCCAAGAGACCCAGTACTTC.

This clonotype was recorded a few times. The CDR3 DNA is TGTGCCAGCAGCACCGCAGGGGTGCCCTACGAGCAGTACTTC. It translates to CASSTAGVPYEQYF. The chain uses TRBV5-5 and TRBJ2-7; maybe TRBD1 (6 bases). CDR1 is SGHKS and CDR2 is YYEKEE in the germline V gene (reference sequence). The V and J ends lost 4 bases and 2 bases respectively, with 13 bases between them. The CDR3 consists of 14 residues.

This clonotype was seen at least ten times. CDR3 loop: CASSLSSGSPYNEQFF. The CDR3 DNA reads as TGTGCCAGCAGTTTGTCGAGCGGGAGTCCCTACAATGAGCAGTTCTTC. The chain combines TRBV27 with TRBJ2-1, with 8 bases identical to TRBD2. Germline V gives CDR1 MNHEY, CDR2 SMNVEV (reference sequence). This CDR3 spans 16 amino acids. The J segment lost 2 bases and the V segment lost 3 bases, leaving 6 bases of the junction unmatched.

The table lists this clonotype with many counts. This chain joins TRBV2 and TRBJ1-5; TRBD1 aligns across 8 bases. With V trimmed by 6 bases and J by 4 bases, 8 bases remained unmatched. The CDR3 spans 15 residues. Per the germline V gene, CDR1 is SNHLY and CDR2 is FYNNEI. DNA of the CDR3: TGTGCCAGCAGCCCGGACAGGGCAGGGAATCAGCCCCAGCATTTT. Amino acids: CASSPDRAGNQPQHF.